The TCR beta chain described here comes from a study of CD8 T cells in ankylosing spondylitis. This clonotype was counted at least ten times. Its antigen is unknown. Study conclusions and caveats: Significantly higher representation of disease-linked clones was reported for matched ankylosing spondylitis synovial fluid. Both synovial fluid and blood in reactive arthritis had previously been reported to carry some motif variants.

Each CDR3 protein is one row after TCRdb ran MiXCR on the 5' RACE reads. The repertoire holds roughly 250,000 distinct CDR3 sequences, approximately 9% seen once, with approximately 6.3% in the top ten. This CDR3 contains 13 residues. Germline CDR1 is SGHRS and CDR2 is YFSETQ. V lost 6 bases and J lost 7; bases outside the gene matches: 9. The sequencing sample was made of blood, either unsorted or a sorted T cell fraction (not recorded which). The chain couples TRBV5-1 to TRBJ1-1; 7 bases agree with TRBD1. The source is a male donor with ankylosing spondylitis or in good health (not recorded which). This CDR3 is CASTPSGDSEAFF. CDR3 bases: TGCGCCAGCACCCCTTCAGGGGACAGTGAAGCTTTCTTT.